This T cell receptor beta chain was sequenced in a study of T cell responses to AZD1222 COVID-19 vaccine listed by TCRdb under 2021. Turning to the overall study: AZD1222 recipients given second doses at about 4 weeks or at about 12 weeks were pooled, since spike-specific TCR depth and breadth were not found to differ between the two schedules. TCR sequencing covered fewer than 250 trial participants: roughly 200 given two doses of AZD1222 and 26 given two doses of MenACWY control vaccine. Trial participants were enrolled by age into 18-55, 56-69 and 70-plus year subgroups, with around 150, 28 and 57 TCR-sequenced participants respectively.

Overall study results and their limits: Epitopes outside the regions mutated in the B.1.351 and B.1.1.7 variants were reportedly recognized by nearly half of the unique spike-specific TCRs. Because no day 14 peak-response samples were available, repertoires were characterized only after the peak T cell response. Only a handful of AZD1222 recipients were SARS-CoV-2 seropositive at baseline, limiting conclusions about previously exposed vaccinees. After two AZD1222 doses, both the breadth and the depth of spike-specific TCRs were significantly higher than at day 0 and than in MenACWY recipients. The whole spike protein was spanned by vaccine-associated CD4 TCRs, and dominant responses were seen in regions 160-218 and 743-854. The 56-69-year group was small, and its depth increase did not reach significance, likely because of low power. Participants were mostly white British, with more females than males. The authors suggested clonal diversity may have been underestimated.

As for this clone: Its antigen target is currently unknown. No much larger clone exists at a distance of one base, and base qualities are not known.

The time point label corresponds to: baseline before first vaccination. Vaccinee samples came from UK trials COV001 and COV002, including a single-blind randomized controlled phase 2/3 trial of AZD1222 (ChAdOx1 nCoV-19) in healthy adults. Trial participant PBMC samples were collected at day 0 and day 28 after the second dose for TCRbeta chain sequencing. The CDR3 regions of human TCRbeta chains were analyzed by immunosequencing. Per the source publication's procedure: TCRs in the repertoires were compared against a reference library of SARS-CoV-2-specific TCRs that had been generated with the MIRA antigen-specificity platform. Breadth meant the fraction of unique TCRs that were SARS-CoV-2-associated, whereas depth meant the fraction of total T cells that were SARS-CoV-2-associated. Using the MIRA data, each spike-specific TCR was mapped to the spike region that the TCR reacts to and placed in a CD4 or CD8 class. Log10-transformed breadth and depth values were compared by one-way ANOVA with Sidak's multiple comparisons tests. Drawn from immuneACCESS, this table holds only the in-frame rearrangements with V and J called that TCRdb kept. Clones are partly lost; checked studies trace under half to an unresolved V gene and leave the rest unexplained. V, J and clone size derive from that table, while D and trimming were established from the DNA sequence. The sample profile shows around 150,000 clones; around 89% of them were found once. Around 2.3% of the sample goes to the ten largest clones.

The sequence was obtained from an adult in good health. The source was peripheral blood, collected on day 0 of AZD1222 vaccination.

The CDR3 protein is CAISDSRFYEQYF. Read as DNA, the sequence is TGTGCCATCAGTGATTCTAGGTTCTACGAGCAGTACTTC. The chain is encoded by TRBV10-3 joined to TRBJ2-7, with the D gene not clear enough to name. V lost 3 bases and J lost 3 bases; the stretch between them is 9 bases long. From the cysteine up to the phenylalanine, the CDR3 has a length of 13 residues. Here the CDR3 DNA is all that survives: 39 bases in frame from base 1. CDR1 and CDR2, per the germline V gene, are ENHRY and SYGVKD.